Shown below are 24 T cell receptor beta chains from a single sample sequenced in a study of T cell repertoires in ileal Crohn's disease. Repertoires were generated with immunoSEQ multiplex PCR, while TCRdb's copy carries only in-frame clones and drops some. Seen here are roughly 5,300 clones, around 86% observed once, and the top ten hold about 14%. The specimen sequenced was ileal tissue. The receptors stem from an adult with Crohn's disease.

J is TRBJ1-1 and V is TRBV27; possibly TRBD1 for D (6 bases). The CDR3 has 13 amino acids. Trimming pared 5 bases from V and 5 bases from J, leaving 12 bases between. Per the germline V gene, CDR1 is MNHEY and CDR2 is SMNVEV (reference sequence). Here the CDR3 DNA reads TGTGCCAGCAGTCAGGGGTTCGGGACTGAAGCTTTCTTT. Amino acid sequence: CASSQGFGTEAFF.

The chain recombines TRBV28 with TRBJ2-7; 10 bases are a match to TRBD2. The CDR3 contains 16 residues. Germline values: CDR1 MDHEN, CDR2 SYDVKM. J lost 5 bases, V lost 5 bases, and 12 bases had no gene match. The DNA for the CDR3 is TGTGCCAGCAGTCCACCTCAGCGGGAGGGAGTTCACGAGCAGTACTTC. Translated: CASSPPQREGVHEQYF. Filled out from reference TRBV28 and TRBJ2-7, the complete variable domain reads DVKVTQSSRYLVKRTGEKVFLECVQDMDHENMFWYRQDPGLGLRLIYFSYDVKMKEKGDIPEGYSVSREKKERFSLILESASTNQTSMYLCASSPPQREGVHEQYFGPGTRLTVT.

This chain joins TRBV27 and TRBJ1-6, with no clear D. This CDR3 region has 15 residues. V lost 3 bases, J lost 7 bases, and 13 bases lay in between. The germline CDR1 and CDR2 sequences are MNHEY and SMNVEV (reference sequence). Written as DNA, the CDR3 is TGTGCCAGCAGTTTCGGTCTACGGCAGAATTCACCCCTCCACTTT. Translation: CASSFGLRQNSPLHF.

The chain couples TRBV7-8 to TRBJ1-1, with 8 nucleotides matching TRBD1. Germline values: CDR1 SGHVS, CDR2 FQNEAQ. With V trimmed by 5 bases and J by 1 base, 6 bases remained unmatched. This CDR3 contains 15 residues. In DNA, the CDR3 is TGTGCCAGCAGCACCTACAGGGGGAGGAACACTGAAGCTTTCTTT. It specifies CASSTYRGRNTEAFF.

V usage is TRBV5-5 and J usage is TRBJ2-2; perhaps TRBD1 as D (6 bases). V lost 1 base to trimming and J lost 6 bases, with 10 bases between them. There are 14 residues in the CDR3. Germline CDR1 and CDR2: SGHKS and YYEKEE (reference sequence). For the CDR3, the DNA is TGTGCCAGCAGCTTGACAGGGTATGCCGGGGAGCTGTTTTTT. Its translation: CASSLTGYAGELFF.

This chain connects TRBV6-4 to TRBJ2-2; D may be TRBD1 (6 bases). Germline V gene sequence: CDR1 MRHNA, CDR2 SNTAGT. The CDR3 loop spans 15 amino acids. Trimming cost V 4 bases and J 5 bases, with 14 bases left between them. CDR3 DNA: TGTGCCAGCAGTGTTATGTCCGGGACAACCGGGGAGCTGTTTTTT. The encoded protein is CASSVMSGTTGELFF.

This clone was seen once. The rearrangement joins TRBV4-1 to TRBJ1-5; D unresolved. Germline CDR1 reads MGHRA; CDR2 reads YSYEKL. CDR3 size: 15 residues. With 0 bases removed from V and 3 bases from J, the gap between germline ends came to 9 bases. The CDR3 nucleotides read TGCGCCAGCAGCCAAGAAAGGCGTATCAATCAGCCCCAGCATTTT. It specifies CASSQERRINQPQHF.

This clone was counted a few times. This chain connects TRBV4-3 to TRBJ2-1, with TRBD2 identical over 11 bases. Germline V lookup: CDR1 LGHNA, CDR2 YSLEER. This CDR3 is built from 15 residues. J lost 6 bases, V lost 4 bases, and 5 bases had no gene match. The CDR3 nucleotides are TGCGCCAGCAGCCGAGAACTAGCGGGAGTCAATGAGCAGTTCTTC. Its translation: CASSRELAGVNEQFF.

CDR3 sequence: CASSSPDRGSNYGYTF. The CDR3 coding sequence is TGTGCCAGCAGCTCCCCGGACAGGGGGAGTAACTATGGCTACACCTTC. The chain uses TRBV5-6 and TRBJ1-2, with 10 nucleotides matching TRBD1. In germline, CDR1 is SGHDT, CDR2 YYEEEE. The length of the CDR3 is 16 residues. The ends lost 3 bases at V and 1 base at J; junction bases unmatched: 6.

The rearrangement uses TRBV10-2 and TRBJ1-2; D is ambiguous. Trimming removed 5 bases from V and 4 bases from J, with 11 bases in between. Germline V gene sequence: CDR1 WSHSY, CDR2 SAAADI. The CDR3 loop spans 13 amino acids. In DNA, the CDR3 is TGCGCCAGCAGTCCCGGCGGGCCCTATGGCTACACCTTC. Translation: CASSPGGPYGYTF.

V is TRBV27 and J is TRBJ1-1; D is possibly TRBD1 (5 bases). CDR1 is MNHEY and CDR2 is SMNVEV in the germline V gene (reference sequence). This CDR3 comprises 15 residues. Deletions cut 2 bases from V and 4 bases from J, with 14 bases between. This chain's CDR3 is CASSLRGRVSTEAFF. The CDR3 nucleotides read TGTGCCAGCAGTTTACGTGGCAGGGTTTCCACTGAAGCTTTCTTT.

V and J are TRBV9 and TRBJ1-3; the match to TRBD1 covers 7 bases. This CDR3 comprises 17 residues. Germline-derived CDR1 and CDR2 are SGDLS and YYNGEE. V dropped 4 bases and J dropped 0; count of bases not matched to a gene: 10. The CDR3 loop reads CASSITGTANSGNTIYF. DNA of the CDR3: TGTGCCAGCAGCATCACCGGGACAGCGAACTCTGGAAACACCATATATTTT.

This clone has just a few counts. V is TRBV6-4 and J is TRBJ2-2, with D possibly matching TRBD2 (5 bases). Deletions cut 6 bases from V and 4 bases from J, with 9 bases between. Germline CDR1 reads MRHNA; CDR2 reads SNTAGT. CDR3 length: 13 amino acids. In DNA, the CDR3 is TGTGCCAGCAGCACCGGGGTCACCGGGGAGCTGTTTTTT. Its translation: CASSTGVTGELFF.

The V and J genes are TRBV7-3 and TRBJ1-1, with a weak D call TRBD1 (6 bases). Germline CDR1 reads SGHTA; CDR2 reads FQGTGA. The V and J ends lost 5 bases and 3 bases respectively, with 19 bases between them. The CDR3 contains 16 residues. The CDR3 nucleotides read TGTGCCAGCAGCCGAGACGGGGGGCTTAGGGACACTGAAGCTTTCTTT. Translated, it gives CASSRDGGLRDTEAFF.

The genes are TRBV27 and TRBJ1-2; 7 bases fit TRBD1. The CDR3 length is 14 residues. Germline V gives CDR1 MNHEY, CDR2 SMNVEV (reference sequence). Trimming at V came to 5 bases and at J to 9 bases, leaving 12 bases not matched to a gene. This CDR3 is CASSRTAGTASYTF. As DNA, the CDR3 is TGTGCCAGCAGTCGAACGGCCGGGACAGCTAGCTACACCTTC.

The rearrangement links TRBV2 to TRBJ2-2; TRBD1 might be the D (5 bases). In germline, CDR1 is SNHLY, CDR2 FYNNEI. This CDR3 contains 13 residues. V shed 5 bases and J shed 8 bases, with 12 bases lying between them. CDR3 nucleotide sequence: TGTGCCAGCAGTAAAGGGGCTAAGGGGGAGCTGTTTTTT. It encodes CASSKGAKGELFF.

The rearrangement joins TRBV11-2 to TRBJ1-3; 11 bases are a match to TRBD1. The CDR3 runs to 19 residues. V shed 0 bases and J 0 bases; nucleotides not matched to a gene: 7. Germline loops: CDR1 SGHAT, CDR2 FQNNGV. CDR3 in DNA: TGTGCCAGCAGCTTAGATCGTGGACAGGGGGCTACCTCTGGAAACACCATATATTTT. Translating it yields CASSLDRGQGATSGNTIYF.

The CDR3 loop is CASSLGLGGQLNTEAFF. The CDR3 nucleotides are TGTGCCAGCAGCTTAGGTTTGGGTGGGCAGTTGAACACTGAAGCTTTCTTT. V and J are TRBV11-2 and TRBJ1-1; D unresolved. V shed 1 base and J shed 0 bases, with 15 bases lying between them. From germline, CDR1 is SGHAT and CDR2 FQNNGV. The CDR3 has 17 amino acids.

In the case of this clone: This CDR3 is missing its conserved last phenylalanine or tryptophan, likely due to a read error. The DNA is left out, because the CDR3 cannot be placed on it with certainty; the CDR3 is given as TCRdb lists it. The genes are TRBV7-8 and TRBJ1-1; TRBD1 is the table's D call and was not checked against the DNA. Germline V gene lookup returns CDR1 SGHVS and CDR2 FQNEAQ. The CDR3 is 9 residues long, counting both termini. This CDR3 is CASTFGTVR.

The chain has TRBV18 and TRBJ1-1; a possible D gene is TRBD1 (5 bases). The CDR3 consists of 15 residues. Trimming removed 3 bases from V and 0 bases from J, with 11 bases in between. The V gene's germline CDR1 is KGHSH and CDR2 LQKENI. The CDR3 bases are TGTGCCAGCTCACCCATGGGACGGGTGAACACTGAAGCTTTCTTT. Its translation is CASSPMGRVNTEAFF. Full variable domain (remainder filled in from reference TRBV18 and TRBJ1-1): NAGVMQNPRHLVRRRGQEARLRCSPMKGHSHVYWYRQLPEEGLKFMVYLQKENIIDESGMPKERFSAEFPKEGPSILRIQQVVRGDSAAYFCASSPMGRVNTEAFFGQGTRLTVV.

This chain links TRBV6-5 with TRBJ1-2; a weak D match, TRBD1 (6 bases). The CDR3 is 14 amino acids. V dropped 4 bases and J dropped 4 bases, with 13 bases sitting between them. CDR1 is MNHEY and CDR2 is SVGAGI in the germline V gene. The CDR3 sequence is CASSFAGGPYGYTF. The CDR3, as DNA: TGTGCCAGCAGTTTCGCCGGGGGCCCCTATGGCTACACCTTC.

The chain uses TRBV7-9 and TRBJ2-5, with D possibly TRBD2 on 6 matching bases. Germline V gene data show CDR1 as SEHNR and CDR2 as FQNEAQ (reference sequence). V was cut by 5 bases and J by 5 bases, with 9 bases left in between. This CDR3 contains 12 residues. The CDR3 DNA sequence: TGTGCCAGCAGCCCGACTAGGGAGACCCAGTACTTC. It specifies CASSPTRETQYF.

The chain links TRBV5-1 to TRBJ2-3, with D unclear. The CDR3 runs 13 residues. CDR1 is SGHRS, CDR2 YFSETQ, per germline. Trimming cost V 5 bases and J 1 base, with 8 bases left between them. The CDR3: CASRNMGTDTQYF. As DNA, the CDR3 is TGCGCCAGCAGGAACATGGGCACAGATACGCAGTATTTT.

As DNA, the CDR3 is TGTGCCAGCAGCTTCCCGAGCGGGGGTCGCTACGAGCAGTACTTC. Amino acid sequence: CASSFPSGGRYEQYF. V usage is TRBV11-2 and J usage is TRBJ2-7; 8 bases fit TRBD2. V lost 3 bases, J lost 3 bases, and 7 bases stayed unmatched. Germline V lookup: CDR1 SGHAT, CDR2 FQNNGV. This CDR3 is built from 15 residues.